This T cell receptor (beta chain) was sequenced in a study of chemoradiotherapy in HPV16-positive cancers. This CDR3 spans 12 amino acids. V lost 2 bases, J lost 3 bases, and 2 bases lay in between. Germline V gives CDR1 SGHRS, CDR2 YFSETQ. Using immunoSEQ multiplex PCR, the repertoire was profiled, and TCRdb retains in-frame clones only, with some absent. Of roughly 13,000 clones in the sample, 60% to 75% are singletons; the top ten hold roughly a tenth. The chain combines TRBV5-1 with TRBJ2-2, with D unclear. The sample was acquired from a patient who underwent chemoradiotherapy. This receptor was identified in a human donor with HPV-associated anogenital cancer. This chain's CDR3 is CASSFDTGELFF. DNA for the CDR3: TGCGCCAGCAGCTTCGACACCGGGGAGCTGTTTTTT. Using reference TRBV5-1 and TRBJ2-2 for the parts outside the CDR3, the full variable domain is KAGVTQTPRYLIKTRGQQVTLSCSPISGHRSVSWYQQTPGQGLQFLFEYFSETQRNKGNFPGRFSGRQFSNSRSEMNVSTLELGDSALYLCASSFDTGELFFGEGSRLTVL.